Reported below is one T cell receptor beta chain. The antigen it recognizes is unknown. No base qualities exist here, and no much larger clone lies one base off it. This sample is drawn from a study of Ad26.COV2.S vaccination and SARS-CoV-2 variants (dated by TCRdb to about 2021). The study in broad terms: Donors in the vaccine arm were drawn from COV1001, a multicentre, randomized, double-blind, placebo-controlled phase I-IIa trial testing Ad26.COV2.S in healthy adults. Ad26.COV2.S was administered intramuscularly at 5 x 10^10 or 1 x 10^11 viral particles, either as a single shot or as two shots given 56 days apart. TCRbeta repertoire sequencing was used to assess the specificity and breadth of SARS-CoV-2-reactive T cell receptors after Ad26.COV2.S vaccination. A total of approximately 32 samples were included in the TCR-sequenced set, comprising 19 Ad26.COV2.S vaccine recipients, 5 placebo recipients and 8 SARS-CoV-2 convalescent individuals. Trial participants were randomized into five groups of five: low-dose or high-dose Ad26.COV2.S given once or twice, or placebo on both occasions. Investigators remained blinded to trial group allocation during experiments and outcome assessment.

General findings and caveats noted by the study authors: Spike-specific TCR breadth was higher in Ad26.COV2.S recipients than in placebo recipients (P = 0.0014). The study was not powered for comparison of responses between vaccine doses or regimens. According to the authors, total T cell responses may have been underestimated by the TCR breadth and depth analyses. Vaccine and placebo recipients had similar non-spike TCR breadth, a finding consistent with the vaccine containing only spike. After vaccination, substantial breadth of spike-specific CD8+ and CD4+ T cell responses was reported.

According to the study, the label for this sample's treatment or condition signals: 15 to 20 received Ad26.COV2.S at low or high dose, single or two shots; a few received placebo; per-sample allocation not given. For vaccine and placebo recipients, repertoires were sequenced using samples collected on day 63 after the first injection. Cohort 1b enrolled about two dozen adults aged 18-55 years at a single site in Boston, USA, between 29 July and 7 August 2020. Ad26.COV2.S was a replication-incompetent adenovirus type 26 vector that expressed a prefusion-stabilized SARS-CoV-2 spike protein derived from the original Wuhan strain. The CDR3 contains 13 residues, cysteine and phenylalanine counted. The CDR3 DNA has 39 bases and is translated from base 1. Trimming costs V 0 bases and J 6 bases, and their ends lie 6 bases apart. According to the germline V gene (reference sequence), CDR1 reads SEHNR and CDR2 reads FQNEAQ.

The immunoSEQ Assay was the method used to sequence TCRbeta CDR3 regions. After extraction, genomic DNA underwent amplification by bias-controlled multiplex PCR, followed by high-throughput sequencing. In the paper's pipeline: To quantify the absolute abundance of every unique TCRbeta CDR3 region, sequences were collapsed and filtered. Usable DNA was measured by amplifying reference genes present in all nucleated cells, and TCRbeta template counts were normalized to that usable DNA to estimate T cell fraction. Repertoire TCRs were annotated as SARS-CoV-2-specific by exact matching of V gene, CDR3 amino acid sequence and J gene to a known reactive TCR set. The reference SARS-CoV-2 TCR set was obtained from MIRA and was filtered for enrichment in COVID-19-positive ImmuneCODE repertoires, whereby public or cross-reactive TCRs were removed. Based on the MIRA antigens, annotated TCRs were further analysed at the level of specific ORF or position within ORF. Depth was the summed frequency of annotated unique rearrangements, while breadth was defined as annotated unique rearrangements over total unique productive rearrangements. Two-sided Wilcoxon rank-sum tests were applied when comparing TCR breadth between groups. TCRdb's version of the immuneACCESS table is confined to in-frame rearrangements and falls short of the full clone set. An unresolved V gene accounts for under half of the shortfall where checked; the remainder is of unknown origin. Clonal size and the V and J genes are those of that table, whereas D and trimming came from the DNA. The sample table lists over 400,000 clones, around 92% of them with a count of one. The top ten hold around 1.7% of the sample.

The receptor's source is a person between 18 and 60 years old who received the Ad26.COV2.S COVID-19 vaccine or a placebo. The V gene is TRBV7-9 and the J gene is TRBJ2-1; there is no confident call for the D gene. Sequencing used peripheral blood, obtained in a trial of Ad26.COV2.S vaccine versus placebo. In nucleotides, the sequence is TGTGCCAGCAGCTTAGCGGTCAGCAATGAGCAGTTCTTC. Translation gives CASSLAVSNEQFF.